Following are 12 T cell receptor beta chains from one sample sequenced in a study of T cell changes during pregnancy in multiple sclerosis. The assay was immunoSEQ multiplex PCR, and TCRdb's table has in-frame clones only and misses some. The repertoire holds around 110,000 clones, with just under 95% as singletons. The specimen comprised peripheral blood, sampled after pregnancy. The receptors here all came from a female donor with multiple sclerosis, enrolled in a pregnancy study.

This clone was recorded a few times. The CDR3 sequence: CASSLRTGKPYGYTF. Written as DNA, the CDR3 is TGTGCCAGCAGCTTACGGACAGGGAAGCCCTATGGCTACACCTTC. J is TRBJ1-2 and V is TRBV21-1; the D call of TRBD1 is as the table states it, not checked on the DNA. TRBV21-1 is a pseudogene locus. The CDR3 consists of 15 residues.

V usage is TRBV5-4 and J usage is TRBJ1-5; perhaps TRBD1 as D (6 bases). CDR1 and CDR2 (germline): SGHNT, YYREEE (reference sequence). The CDR3 sequence is 19 residues long. The V and J ends lost 4 bases and 2 bases respectively, with 25 bases between them. Written as DNA, the CDR3 is TGTGCCAGCAGCGACTGCTTGAGGGGGGGCCCATGGGGCAATCAGCCCCAGCATTTT. It codes for CASSDCLRGGPWGNQPQHF.

The gene calls are TRBV6-1 and TRBJ2-7, with no clear D. Germline lookup yields CDR1 MNHNS and CDR2 SASEGT. V lost 6 bases, J lost 2 bases, and 8 bases lay in between. The CDR3 has 12 amino acids. CDR3 nucleotides: TGTGCCAGCAGAGAGTTTACCTACGAGCAGTACTTC. Residues: CASREFTYEQYF.

The rearrangement joins TRBV27 to TRBJ2-1; 7 bases fit TRBD2. CDR1 is MNHEY and CDR2 is SMNVEV in the germline V gene (reference sequence). CDR3 size: 15 residues. The V segment lost 5 bases and the J segment 4 bases; nucleotides outside the gene matches: 8. The CDR3 bases are TGTGCCAGCAGTCCAAGCGGACTAGGATACAATGAGCAGTTCTTC. This sequence encodes CASSPSGLGYNEQFF.

The V and J genes are TRBV5-1 and TRBJ2-3; 10 bases fit TRBD2. CDR1 and CDR2 from the germline V gene are SGHRS and YFSETQ. Germline trimming cut 2 bases from V and 3 bases from J; bases unmatched to any gene: 15. The CDR3 totals 19 residues. The CDR3 DNA follows: TGCGCCAGCAGCTTACCGGGGGGGTCTCGGACTAGCGGTACAGATACGCAGTATTTT. Protein product: CASSLPGGSRTSGTDTQYF.

V and J are TRBV29-1 and TRBJ2-2; no reliable D call. CDR1 and CDR2 (germline): SQVTM, ANQGSEA. This CDR3 comprises 14 residues. V was trimmed by 1 base and J by 4 bases, leaving 10 bases between them. CDR3 in amino acids: CSVEGRLPTGELFF. The CDR3 region has the DNA TGCAGCGTTGAAGGTAGACTCCCCACCGGGGAGCTGTTTTTT.

The rearrangement links TRBV21-1 to TRBJ1-5. TRBV21-1 is deemed a pseudogene. The CDR3 is 18 residues long. The CDR3 nucleotides are TGTGCCAGCAGCCCGAATGTTCAAAACTCCCATAGCAATCAGCCCCAGCATTTT. Translation gives CASSPNVQNSHSNQPQHF.

The rearrangement joins TRBV6-5 to TRBJ2-5, with TRBD2 matching 8 bases. Germline CDR1 and CDR2: MNHEY and SVGAGI. The junction had 5 bases not matched to a gene; V was cut back by 0 bases and J by 2 bases. The CDR3 sequence is 16 residues long. CDR3 DNA sequence: TGTGCCAGCAGTTACTCGCCTAGCGGGCGTCAAGAGACCCAGTACTTC. Translated, it gives CASSYSPSGRQETQYF.

CDR3 loop: CASTQGLAKSSGYTF. In DNA, the CDR3 is TGTGCCAGCACGCAAGGACTCGCCAAGTCCTCTGGCTACACCTTC. J is TRBJ1-2 and V is TRBV9; D is unclear. The ends were cut back, 6 bases at V and 7 bases at J, with 22 bases in the middle. This CDR3 region has 15 residues. Germline V CDR1 and CDR2: SGDLS, YYNGEE. The full variable domain, rest sourced from reference TRBV9 and TRBJ1-2, is DSGVTQTPKHLITATGQRVTLRCSPRSGDLSVYWYQQSLDQGLQFLIQYYNGEERAKGNILERFSAQQFPDLHSELNLSSLELGDSALYFCASTQGLAKSSGYTFGSGTRLTVV.

About this clone: This same CDR3 is encoded by further DNA sequences in the sample. The chain links TRBV19 to TRBJ1-5; D gene unclear. The CDR3 is made up of 12 amino acids. The germline V and J ends were trimmed by 1 base and 7 bases, with 5 bases remaining between them. Looked up from germline, CDR1 is LNHDA and CDR2 is SQIVND (reference sequence). DNA of the CDR3: TGTGCCAGTAGTATAGCCGGGCAGCCCCAGCATTTT. It yields the protein CASSIAGQPQHF.

The chain employs TRBV6-5 and TRBJ2-7, with D hard to call. The V gene's germline CDR1 is MNHEY and CDR2 SVGAGI. V was clipped by 4 bases and J by 1 base, with 11 bases between them. The CDR3 totals 14 residues. This CDR3 is CASSSPTESYEQYF. The CDR3 nucleotides read TGTGCCAGCAGTTCACCCACAGAGTCCTACGAGCAGTACTTC.

The chain joins TRBV6-1 to TRBJ2-3; the D gene is possibly TRBD2 (5 bases). The CDR3 sequence is 15 residues long. V shed 7 bases and J shed 5 bases, with 19 bases lying between them. The germline CDR1 and CDR2 sequences are MNHNS and SASEGT. The CDR3 DNA follows: TGTGCCAGCACCCGCCCCGTGCCAAGCGGAGATACGCAGTATTTT. Translating gives CASTRPVPSGDTQYF.